The present T cell receptor beta chain was sequenced within a study of siplizumab effects on memory and regulatory T cells. This CDR3 contains 13 residues. V shed 4 bases and J shed 2 bases, with 7 bases lying between them. Germline lookup yields CDR1 SGDLS and CDR2 YYNGEE. Sequenced by immunoSEQ multiplex PCR; TCRdb stores in-frame clones only, minus some. This sample yields fewer than 130,000 clones, of which 92% are seen a single time; under 1.5% belongs to the top ten. This chain connects TRBV9 to TRBJ1-3; no definite D call. This clonotype was obtained from a human donor in good health. Sequenced: CD4+ T cells sorted from blood. The CDR3 region has the DNA TGTGCCAGCAGCCCCACGCCTGGAAACACCATATATTTT. Translating it yields CASSPTPGNTIYF.